This section outlines one T cell receptor (beta chain) sequence together with its context. At the DNA level, this CDR3 is encoded by other sequences in the same sample as well. The data belong to a study of blood T cell repertoires in COVID-19. Sequencing was performed with immunoSEQ multiplex PCR; in TCRdb, only in-frame clones are kept and a portion is missing. The sample lists about 200,000 clones; around 79% were seen once. Germline lookup yields CDR1 SGHRS and CDR2 YFSETQ. The CDR3 spans 14 residues. The junction had 5 bases not matched to a gene; V was cut back by 4 bases and J by 4 bases. Sequenced: peripheral blood. This TCR came from a woman aged 40 to 49 with COVID-19, enrolled during active disease. The V and J genes are TRBV5-1 and TRBJ1-5; TRBD1 matches at 7 bases. This CDR3 is CASSPGTANQPQHF. DNA of the CDR3: TGCGCCAGCAGCCCTGGGACAGCGAATCAGCCCCAGCATTTT.